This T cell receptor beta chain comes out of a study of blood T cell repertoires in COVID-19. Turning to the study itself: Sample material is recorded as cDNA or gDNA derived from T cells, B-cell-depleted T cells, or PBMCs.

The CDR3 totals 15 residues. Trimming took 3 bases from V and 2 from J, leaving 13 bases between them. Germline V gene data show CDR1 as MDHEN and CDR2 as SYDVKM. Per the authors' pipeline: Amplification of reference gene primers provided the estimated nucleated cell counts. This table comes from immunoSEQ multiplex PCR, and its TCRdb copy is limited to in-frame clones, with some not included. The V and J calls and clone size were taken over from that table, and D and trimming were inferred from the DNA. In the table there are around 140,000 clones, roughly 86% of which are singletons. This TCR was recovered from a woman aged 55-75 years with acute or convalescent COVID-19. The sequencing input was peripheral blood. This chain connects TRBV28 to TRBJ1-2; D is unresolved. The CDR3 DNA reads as TGTGCCAGCAGTTTTTTCGGAGGGAAGAACTATGGCTACACCTTC. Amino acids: CASSFFGGKNYGYTF.